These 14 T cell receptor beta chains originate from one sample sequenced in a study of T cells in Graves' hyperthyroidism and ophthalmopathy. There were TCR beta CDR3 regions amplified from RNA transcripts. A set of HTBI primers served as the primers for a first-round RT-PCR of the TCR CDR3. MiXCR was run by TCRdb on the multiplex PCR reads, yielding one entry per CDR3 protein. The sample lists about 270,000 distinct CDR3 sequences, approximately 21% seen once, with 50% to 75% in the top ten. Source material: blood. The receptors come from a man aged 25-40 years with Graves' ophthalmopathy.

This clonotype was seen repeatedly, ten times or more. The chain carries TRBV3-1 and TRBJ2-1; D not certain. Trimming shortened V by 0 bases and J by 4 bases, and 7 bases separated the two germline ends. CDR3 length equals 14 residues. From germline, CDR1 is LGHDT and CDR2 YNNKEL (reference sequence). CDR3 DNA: TGTGCCAGCAGCCAAGAATTCTTATACAATGAGCAGTTCTTC. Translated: CASSQEFLYNEQFF.

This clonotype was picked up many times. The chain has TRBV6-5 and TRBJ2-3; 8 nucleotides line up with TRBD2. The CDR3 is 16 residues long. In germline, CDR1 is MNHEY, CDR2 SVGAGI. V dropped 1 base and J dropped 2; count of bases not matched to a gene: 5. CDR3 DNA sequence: TGTGCCAGCAGTTACTTTAGCGGGAAGTCCACAGATACGCAGTATTTT. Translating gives CASSYFSGKSTDTQYF.

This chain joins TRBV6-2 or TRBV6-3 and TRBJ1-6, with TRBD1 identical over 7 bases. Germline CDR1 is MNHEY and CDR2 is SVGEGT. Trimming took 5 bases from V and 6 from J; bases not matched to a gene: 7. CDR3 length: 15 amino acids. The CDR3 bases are TGTGCCAGCAGTGCAAACCGGGACAGTAATTCACCCCTCCACTTT. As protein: CASSANRDSNSPLHF.

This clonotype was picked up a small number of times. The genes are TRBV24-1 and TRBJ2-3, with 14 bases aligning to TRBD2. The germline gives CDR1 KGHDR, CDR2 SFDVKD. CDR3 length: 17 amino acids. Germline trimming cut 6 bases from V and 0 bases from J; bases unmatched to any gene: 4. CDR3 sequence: CATSLGTSGSSTDTQYF. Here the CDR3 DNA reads TGTGCCACCAGTTTGGGGACTAGCGGGAGCAGCACAGATACGCAGTATTTT.

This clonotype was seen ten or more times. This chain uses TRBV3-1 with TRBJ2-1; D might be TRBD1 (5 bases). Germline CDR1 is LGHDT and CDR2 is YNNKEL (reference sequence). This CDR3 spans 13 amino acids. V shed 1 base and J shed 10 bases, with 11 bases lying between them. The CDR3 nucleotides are TGTGCCAGCAGCCAAGCCAGGGTATACGAGCAGTTCTTC. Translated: CASSQARVYEQFF.

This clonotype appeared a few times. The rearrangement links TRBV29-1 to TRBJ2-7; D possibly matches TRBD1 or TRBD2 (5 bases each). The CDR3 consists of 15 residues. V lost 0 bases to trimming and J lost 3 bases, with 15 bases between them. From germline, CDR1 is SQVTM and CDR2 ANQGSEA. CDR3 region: CSVEDSGQGYYEQYF. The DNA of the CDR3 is TGCAGCGTTGAAGATTCGGGGCAGGGATACTACGAGCAGTACTTC.

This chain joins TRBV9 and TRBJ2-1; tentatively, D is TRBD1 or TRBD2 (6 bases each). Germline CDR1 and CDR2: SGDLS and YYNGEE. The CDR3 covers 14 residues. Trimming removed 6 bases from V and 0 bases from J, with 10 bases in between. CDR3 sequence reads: CASNGGGSYNEQFF. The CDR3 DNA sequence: TGTGCCAGCAACGGAGGGGGCTCCTACAATGAGCAGTTCTTC.

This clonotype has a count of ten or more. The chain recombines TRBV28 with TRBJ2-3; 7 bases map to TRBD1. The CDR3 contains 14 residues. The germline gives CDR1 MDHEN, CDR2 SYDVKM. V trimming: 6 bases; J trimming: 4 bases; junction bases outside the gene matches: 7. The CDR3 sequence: CASRDRDGADTQYF. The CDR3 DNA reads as TGTGCCAGCAGAGACAGGGATGGGGCAGATACGCAGTATTTT.

This chain's CDR3 is CASSAGTRRQFF. CDR3 sequence (DNA): TGTGCCAGCAGCGCCGGGACTAGGAGGCAGTTCTTC. This chain connects TRBV11-2 to TRBJ2-1; 8 positions match TRBD2. Per the germline V gene, CDR1 is SGHAT and CDR2 is FQNNGV. This CDR3 has 12 amino acids. V shed 5 bases and J 12 bases; nucleotides not matched to a gene: 6.

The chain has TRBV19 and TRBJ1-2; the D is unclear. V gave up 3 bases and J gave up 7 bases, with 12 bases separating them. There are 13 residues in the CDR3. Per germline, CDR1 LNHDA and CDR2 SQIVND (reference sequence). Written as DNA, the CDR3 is TGTGCCAGTAGTATTTTTGGGTTCTCTGGCTACACCTTC. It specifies CASSIFGFSGYTF.

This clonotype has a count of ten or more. The CDR3 protein is CAWSPTSATTGELFF. In DNA, the CDR3 is TGTGCCTGGAGTCCCACTAGCGCTACCACCGGGGAGCTGTTTTTT. V usage is TRBV30 and J usage is TRBJ2-2; 7 positions match TRBD2. This CDR3 contains 15 residues. Germline-derived CDR1 and CDR2 are GTSNPN and SVGIG (reference sequence). Losses at the gene ends were 2 bases for V and 4 bases for J; bases not matched to a gene: 7.

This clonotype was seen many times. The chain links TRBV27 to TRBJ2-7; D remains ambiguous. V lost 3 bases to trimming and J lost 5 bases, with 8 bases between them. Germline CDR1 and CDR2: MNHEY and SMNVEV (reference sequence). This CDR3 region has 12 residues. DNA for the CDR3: TGTGCCAGCAGTTTTAATGGGGACGAGCAGTACTTC. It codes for CASSFNGDEQYF.

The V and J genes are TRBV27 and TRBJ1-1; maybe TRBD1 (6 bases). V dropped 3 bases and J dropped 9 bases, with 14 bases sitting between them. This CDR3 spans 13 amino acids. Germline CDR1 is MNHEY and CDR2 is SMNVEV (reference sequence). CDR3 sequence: CASSLKGDSQAFF. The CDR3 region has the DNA TGTGCCAGCAGTTTGAAGGGGGACTCACAAGCTTTCTTT.

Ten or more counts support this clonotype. The CDR3 nucleotides are TGTGCCAGCAGCCAAGACCGGCCGAGGGGCGAGCAGTACTTC. It codes for CASSQDRPRGEQYF. The chain is built from TRBV3-1 and TRBJ2-7, with D possibly being TRBD1 or TRBD2 (5 bases each). The CDR3 consists of 14 residues. Between the trimmed V and J ends, which lost 0 bases and 6 bases, there was a span of 12 bases. From germline, CDR1 is LGHDT and CDR2 YNNKEL (reference sequence).